The T cell receptor beta chain under discussion was sequenced for a study of control samples from healthy donors and cancer patients. About this clone: An end of the junction differs from the germline gene, which may be a read error.

Germline CDR1 and CDR2: MDHEN and SYDVKM. CDR3 length: 17 residues. The data were produced by immunoSEQ multiplex PCR, yet TCRdb's version contains in-frame clones alone and is incomplete. The table includes about 45,000 clones, 70% to 75% detected once. This receptor was taken from a male donor with melanoma. Source material: formalin-fixed, paraffin-embedded tissue. The chain combines TRBV28 with TRBJ1-5, with 10 bases that match TRBD1. CDR3 amino acids: CASNLFARDRGNQPQHF. CDR3 sequence (DNA): TGTGCCAGCAATTTATTCGCCCGGGACAGGGGTAATCAGCCCCAGCATTTT.